One and the same sample provided the 7 T cell receptor beta chains below, sequenced in a study of T cell repertoires in cytomegalovirus infection. TCRdb recomputed calls from the reads with MiXCR, one row per CDR3 protein. Altogether about half a million distinct CDR3 sequences are present, 30% to 40% being singletons, with the ten largest covering under 20%. Their antigen targets remain unknown. Sequenced material: cultured PBMCs, taken from culture after CMV antigen stimulation. Receptor source: a human donor in good health (CMV status not recorded). Some clones in this sample may be carry-over from other donors' samples.

The V and J genes are TRBV7-2 and TRBJ2-7; 9 bases match TRBD1. V dropped 6 bases and J dropped 4; count of bases not matched to a gene: 10. The CDR3 covers 15 residues. Germline CDR1 is SGHTA and CDR2 is FQGNSA. The CDR3 loop is CASRPGTGMGYEQYF. Written as DNA, the CDR3 is TGTGCCAGCAGGCCAGGGACAGGGATGGGGTACGAGCAGTACTTC. Full variable domain (rest looked up from reference TRBV7-2 and TRBJ2-7): GAGVSQSPSNKVTEKGKDVELRCDPISGHTALYWYRQSLGQGLEFLIYFQGNSAPDKSGLPSDRFSAERTGGSVSTLTIQRTQQEDSAVYLCASRPGTGMGYEQYFGPGTRLTVT.

This chain joins TRBV27 and TRBJ2-1; 9 nucleotides match TRBD2. Germline V gives CDR1 MNHEY, CDR2 SMNVEV (reference sequence). The CDR3 runs to 15 residues. J lost 5 bases, V lost 4 bases, and 6 bases had no gene match. The CDR3 nucleotides read TGTGCCAGCAGTTCCCCGGGACTAGCCCACAATGAGCAGTTCTTC. Encoded protein: CASSSPGLAHNEQFF.

The chain is built from TRBV19 and TRBJ1-1; no firm D call. Per germline, CDR1 LNHDA and CDR2 SQIVND (reference sequence). This CDR3 is built from 14 residues. The germline V and J ends were trimmed by 6 bases and 0 bases, with 11 bases remaining between them. The CDR3 coding sequence is TGTGCCAGTAGGAATGGGCAGTTGAACACTGAAGCTTTCTTT. This sequence encodes CASRNGQLNTEAFF.

This clonotype was seen a handful of times. The CDR3, as DNA: TGTGCCAGCAGCTTAGAAGGGGTCGGGGCGACCCAGTACTTC. This encodes CASSLEGVGATQYF. The gene calls are TRBV7-2 and TRBJ2-5; D assignment may be TRBD1 or TRBD2 (5 bases each). The CDR3 loop spans 14 amino acids. The V gene lost 1 base and the J gene lost 7 bases, with 13 bases spanning the gap. Germline lookup yields CDR1 SGHTA and CDR2 FQGNSA.

The chain employs TRBV7-9 and TRBJ1-3; maybe TRBD1 (6 bases). Germline V CDR1 and CDR2: SEHNR, FQNEAQ (reference sequence). V lost 2 bases and J lost 6, with 23 bases in between. This CDR3 has 18 residues. CDR3 sequence: CASSLRTLERQEPNTIYF. The CDR3 bases are TGTGCCAGCAGCTTACGAACCCTCGAACGACAGGAGCCAAACACCATATATTTT.

This clonotype came up a few times. This chain joins TRBV7-9 and TRBJ2-1, with D possibly matching TRBD1 (5 bases). V lost 3 bases to trimming and J lost 7 bases, with 13 bases between them. There are 14 residues in the CDR3. In germline, CDR1 is SEHNR, CDR2 FQNEAQ (reference sequence). The DNA for the CDR3 is TGTGCCAGCAGCTTTAGGTTGGGGCGGAATGAGCAGTTCTTC. Translating it yields CASSFRLGRNEQFF.

The V gene is TRBV29-1, the J gene TRBJ2-1; D might be TRBD2 (6 bases). The germline gives CDR1 SQVTM, CDR2 ANQGSEA. This CDR3 has 12 residues. V lost 4 bases and J 6 bases, leaving 10 bases between the germline ends. DNA for the CDR3: TGCAGCGTTGCTATAGCGGCCAATGAGCAGTTCTTC. Translating it yields CSVAIAANEQFF.